The clone carrying this TCR beta chain was counted ten times or more. Its matching antigen is unknown. Germline and junction disagree at one end, which may indicate a read error. This entry is derived from a study of human T cells and chemical hapten exposure. For the study at large: Among samples, TCR yields varied mainly because of small differences in pooled library volume.

Each cDNA molecule in the library carried unique molecular identifiers. Authors' analysis steps: The median was around 89,000 TCRs per sample, ranging about 23,224 to 690,600. TCRdb analysed the reads with MiXCR anew, one entry per CDR3 protein. These V and J calls rely on TCRdb rather than the paper's analysis. The table includes around 120,000 distinct CDR3 sequences, 6.5% to 10% detected once. Per germline, CDR1 LGHDT and CDR2 YNNKEL (reference sequence). This CDR3 spans 15 amino acids. General study results and limits: After DPC sensitization, TCRs above 1 in 1000 frequency showed no change.

Total RNA extraction was carried out from unfractionated whole blood. The sample comprised whole blood. The chain carries TRBV3-1 and TRBJ1-2; no clear D gene. This clonotype was sampled from a human donor in good health. Some clones in this sample may be carry-over from other donors' samples. The chain's CDR3 is CASNQRPTANYGYTF. CDR3 nucleotides: TGTGCCAGCAACCAACGTCCTACAGCTAACTATGGCTACACCTTC.